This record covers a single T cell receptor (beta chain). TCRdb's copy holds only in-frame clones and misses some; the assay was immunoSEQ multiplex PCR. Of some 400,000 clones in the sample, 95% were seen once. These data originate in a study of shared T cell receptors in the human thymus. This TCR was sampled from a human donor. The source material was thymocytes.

The CDR3: CASSATAYEQYF. CDR3 bases: TGTGCCAGCAGTGCAACAGCTTACGAGCAGTACTTC. The chain joins TRBV27 to TRBJ2-7; unclear D gene. Germline V CDR1 and CDR2: MNHEY, SMNVEV (reference sequence). The CDR3 is 12 residues long. Trimming took off 5 bases at V and 4 bases at J, with 9 bases between the two ends.